Sequencing of this TCR beta chain was carried out in a study of T cell repertoires in aging, cancer and after chemotherapy. TCR beta rearrangements were amplified from peripheral blood genomic DNA. A mixed TRB-A/B primer pool amplified rearranged TRB by multiplex touch-down PCR. One entry per CDR3 protein results from TCRdb running MiXCR on the multiplex PCR reads. In the table there are thousands of distinct CDR3 sequences, approximately 55% of which are singletons. A word on this clonotype: Its cognate antigen is unknown.

Germline trimming cut 2 bases from V and 5 bases from J; bases unmatched to any gene: 5. Germline-derived CDR1 and CDR2 are MNHNY and SVGAGI (reference sequence). The length of the CDR3 is 15 residues. The study, taken as a whole, reports: Loss of evenness, beyond lost richness, contributed to age-related TCR diversity decline in cancer patients.

The rearrangement uses TRBV6-6 and TRBJ2-3; 9 bases line up with TRBD2. The sequenced sample was blood. The TCR originated in a human donor with a blood cancer. The DNA for the CDR3 is TGTGCCAGCAGTTACGTACTAGCGGGTGGAGATACGCAGTATTTT. Its protein product is CASSYVLAGGDTQYF.